A selection of T cell receptor beta chains follows, all from one sample in a study of T-cell reconstitution after alpha-beta-depleted transplantation in children. TCRdb reanalysed the PCR reads using MiXCR and keeps one entry per CDR3 protein. The table lists 190,000 or so distinct CDR3 sequences, about 6.8% of them singletons. Specimen: PBMCs from the stem cell graft donor, collected from the stem cell graft. The receptors shown here come from a human donor who donated a stem cell graft to a child with Wiskott-Aldrich syndrome. Each CDR3 is given without its conserved first and last residue. Each record gives: V gene, CDR3 protein.

V: TRBV28
CDR3: ASSSQGARAYETQY

V: TRBV10-3
CDR3: AISESSGQGAFGGNTIY

V: TRBV10-3
CDR3: AISEFAQLTEAF

V: TRBV28
CDR3: ASSLTGEYEQY

V: TRBV18
CDR3: ASGISRSYNEQF

V: TRBV3-1
CDR3: ASSSRERDTGELF

V: TRBV29-1
CDR3: SVRGQGFDEQF

V: TRBV4-2
CDR3: ASSQDSGTDTQY

V: TRBV29-1
CDR3: SVGGQGFFDYGYT

V: TRBV12-3/TRBV12-4
CDR3: ASSHNNEQF

V: TRBV20-1
CDR3: SAPYTGTRNSPLH

V: TRBV24-1
CDR3: ATEGAAQETQY

V: TRBV12-3/TRBV12-4
CDR3: ASSPRQGYNEQF

V: TRBV24-1
CDR3: ATSDLQDGKEGEQF

V: TRBV15
CDR3: ATSRDAAAGELF

V: TRBV20-1
CDR3: SGNRGGSYNEQF

V: TRBV12-3/TRBV12-4
CDR3: ASSPLSGTRGIQY

V: TRBV2
CDR3: ASSVNRGNTEAF

V: TRBV13
CDR3: ASSLGLLAGPSFEQY

V: TRBV20-1
CDR3: SASSGDTQY

V: TRBV11-2
CDR3: ASSLFGSNQPQH

V: TRBV20-1
CDR3: SARDPGGGEQF

V: TRBV5-1
CDR3: ASRVRGHAEETQY

V: TRBV20-1
CDR3: SASLTSGGDEQY

V: TRBV9
CDR3: ASSVSRTSGRGPTDTQY

V: TRBV25-1
CDR3: ASSEPDFHHGYT

V: TRBV5-1
CDR3: ASSLKGMNTEAF

V: TRBV3-1
CDR3: ASSQDRQSYNEQF

V: TRBV23-1
CDR3: ASSQSIGTSKTLRTGELF

V: TRBV7-8
CDR3: ASNFLQGVKSYNEQF

V: TRBV11-2
CDR3: ASSEDRGNGYT

V: TRBV21-1
CDR3: ASSKDDPTSGAEETQY

V: TRBV20-1
CDR3: SARTVSSGAPNTQY

V: TRBV7-2
CDR3: ASSLTGVRYTEAF

V: TRBV5-6
CDR3: ASSWEYNEQF

V: TRBV15
CDR3: ATSTDYSGGLETQY

V: TRBV12-3/TRBV12-4
CDR3: ASSFQTGGTSGNTIY

V: TRBV12-3/TRBV12-4
CDR3: ASSLTGGSYEQY

V: TRBV10-3
CDR3: AIYSPGSYEQY

V: TRBV7-2
CDR3: ASSLGGQGFLTGELF

V: TRBV6-5
CDR3: ASSYGMSNQPQH

V: TRBV11-2
CDR3: ASSFWRNTGELF

V: TRBV29-1
CDR3: SVHMGAFNTEAF

V: TRBV6-5
CDR3: ASSYDRVEETQY

V: TRBV7-8
CDR3: ASSLIGGVAHPQH

V: TRBV13
CDR3: ASSSPTPRTDTQY

V: TRBV10-3
CDR3: AVSAPGTGNYEQY

V: TRBV6-1
CDR3: ASSDAGRYGYT

V: TRBV24-1
CDR3: ATSDSQGYGTEAF

V: TRBV12-3/TRBV12-4
CDR3: ASSYRGITEAF